One sample yielded the 17 T cell receptor beta chains listed below, sequenced in a study of identical twins. One entry per CDR3 protein, called by TCRdb with MiXCR from the 5' RACE reads. In the table there are a few hundred thousand distinct CDR3 sequences, 10% to 15% of which are singletons. These same records also appear under a second study, on yellow fever vaccine responses in identical twins.

The sequenced sample was CD8+ T cells sorted from blood. The receptors were gathered from a woman in her late teens or twenties in good health.

The chain employs TRBV15 and TRBJ2-7, with TRBD1 matching over 7 bases. From germline, CDR1 is LNHNV and CDR2 YYDKDF (reference sequence). V trimming: 1 base; J trimming: 7 bases; junction bases outside the gene matches: 7. The CDR3 has 14 amino acids. CDR3 sequence (DNA): TGTGCCACCAGCAGAGGCGGACAGGTGCGGGAGCAGTACTTC. Its translation: CATSRGGQVREQYF.

The chain combines TRBV7-9 with TRBJ2-2, with D possibly matching TRBD2 (5 bases). CDR1 is SEHNR and CDR2 is FQNEAQ in the germline V gene (reference sequence). The CDR3 covers 17 residues. V was pared by 0 bases and J by 0 bases, with 11 bases between. CDR3 amino acids: CASSLAGLIPNTGELFF. For the CDR3, the DNA is TGTGCCAGCAGCTTAGCAGGACTGATACCGAACACCGGGGAGCTGTTTTTT.

The chain uses TRBV12-3 or TRBV12-4 and TRBJ2-3; the D is unclear. The CDR3 covers 14 residues. The V end was cut by 7 bases, the J end by 5 bases, with 16 bases between. The CDR3 region has the DNA TGTGCCAGCAACCCCAGAGAAGATTTAGATACGCAGTATTTT. Translated: CASNPREDLDTQYF.

This clonotype has just a few counts. The chain is built from TRBV2 and TRBJ2-5; 10 bases agree with TRBD2. CDR3 length: 15 amino acids. Germline CDR1 reads SNHLY; CDR2 reads FYNNEI. The trim removed 8 bases at V and 3 bases at J, leaving 9 bases unmatched. CDR3 in amino acids: CASPPGTSGKETQYF. The CDR3 DNA reads TGTGCCAGCCCCCCCGGAACTAGCGGGAAAGAGACCCAGTACTTC.

This clonotype was seen more than once but under ten times. The chain is built from TRBV7-9 and TRBJ1-2; D ambiguous. This CDR3 comprises 14 residues. Germline CDR1 SEHNR, CDR2 FQNEAQ (reference sequence). Trimming cost V 1 base and J 6 bases, with 12 bases left between them. CDR3 DNA: TGTGCCAGCAGCTTAGAAGGGAGGAAAAATGGCTACACCTTC. Its protein product is CASSLEGRKNGYTF.

This clonotype has at least ten counts. The V call is TRBV7-2, the J call TRBJ1-3; D not certain. The CDR3 sequence is 14 residues long. V lost 5 bases and J lost 0, with 8 bases in between. CDR1 is SGHTA, CDR2 FQGNSA, per germline. The CDR3 region is CASSRTVSGNTIYF. The CDR3 DNA reads TGTGCCAGCAGCCGGACGGTCTCTGGAAACACCATATATTTT.

In this sample, this clonotype turned up a few times. J is TRBJ1-1 and V is TRBV6-1; 7 nucleotides agree with TRBD1. Per the germline V gene, CDR1 is MNHNS and CDR2 is SASEGT. The CDR3 runs 15 residues. V shed 5 bases, J shed 5 bases, and the junction held 11 bases outside the gene matches. CDR3 in DNA: TGTGCCAGCAGTCCACTGAGGGGGCTCGGGACTGAAGCTTTCTTT. Its protein is CASSPLRGLGTEAFF.

The chain links TRBV7-9 to TRBJ1-1; TRBD1 might be the D (6 bases). Germline-derived CDR1 and CDR2 are SEHNR and FQNEAQ (reference sequence). The length of the CDR3 is 15 residues. The V and J ends lost 5 bases and 0 bases respectively, with 13 bases between them. CDR3: CASSDLQGLNTEAFF. DNA for the CDR3: TGTGCCAGCAGCGACTTACAGGGATTGAACACTGAAGCTTTCTTT.

V is TRBV29-1 and J is TRBJ2-5, with D possibly called TRBD1 or TRBD2 (6 bases each). The CDR3 spans 12 residues. Trimming left V 3 bases short and J 4 bases short, with 9 bases between. CDR1 and CDR2 from the germline V gene are SQVTM and ANQGSEA. The CDR3 is CSVEEGGETQYF. CDR3 nucleotides: TGCAGCGTTGAGGAGGGGGGAGAGACCCAGTACTTC. The full variable domain, its missing parts supplied by reference TRBV29-1 and TRBJ2-5, is SAVISQKPSRDICQRGTSLTIQCQVDSQVTMMFWYRQQPGQSLTLIATANQGSEATYESGFVIDKFPISRPNLTFSTLTVSNMSPEDSSIYLCSVEEGGETQYFGPGTRLLVL.

This clonotype came up many times. V gene TRBV12-3 or TRBV12-4 combines with J gene TRBJ2-3, with unresolved D. The length of the CDR3 is 15 residues. Deletions cut 6 bases from V and 2 bases from J, with 15 bases between. CDR3 loop: CASSPILGITDTQYF. The CDR3, as DNA: TGTGCCAGCAGCCCTATTTTAGGAATCACAGATACGCAGTATTTT.

This clonotype was seen repeatedly, ten times or more. V and J are TRBV29-1 and TRBJ2-7, with 11 positions matching TRBD1. Germline V CDR1 and CDR2: SQVTM, ANQGSEA. The V and J ends lost 0 bases and 4 bases, in that order; junction bases with no gene match: 2. The CDR3 extends over 14 amino acids. CDR3 coding DNA: TGCAGCGTTGAAGAGGGACAGGGGGGTTACGAGCAGTACTTC. Protein: CSVEEGQGGYEQYF.

This clonotype was seen a few times. The chain couples TRBV13 to TRBJ2-1, with 13 bases fitting TRBD2. The CDR3 covers 15 residues. The germline CDR1 and CDR2 sequences are PRHDT and FYEKMQ (reference sequence). V gave up 7 bases and J gave up 6 bases; unmatched junction bases: 6. The DNA for the CDR3 is TGTGCCAGCACCGAGACTAGCGGGGGGACCAATGAGCAGTTCTTC. Its protein product is CASTETSGGTNEQFF.

This clonotype occurred many times. The J gene is TRBJ2-1, the V gene TRBV11-1; D assignment may be TRBD1 or TRBD2 (5 bases each). The CDR3 has 18 residues. Trimming shortened V by 1 base and J by 3 bases, and 19 bases separated the two germline ends. From germline, CDR1 is SGHAT and CDR2 FQDESV (reference sequence). CDR3 in DNA: TGTGCCAGCAGCTTAGAAATGGGGGATTATAACCGCTACAATGAGCAGTTCTTC. Translating it yields CASSLEMGDYNRYNEQFF. The full variable domain, in which reference TRBV11-1 and TRBJ2-1 provide the parts outside the CDR3, is EAEVAQSPRYKITEKSQAVAFWCDPISGHATLYWYRQILGQGPELLVQFQDESVVDDSQLPKDRFSAERLKGVDSTLKIQPAELGDSAMYLCASSLEMGDYNRYNEQFFGPGTRLTVL.

V usage is TRBV18 and J usage is TRBJ2-7; possibly TRBD2 for D (5 bases). The CDR3 contains 13 residues. V was cut by 4 bases and J by 0 bases, with 7 bases left in between. The germline gives CDR1 KGHSH, CDR2 LQKENI. This CDR3 reads CASSRESSYEQYV. CDR3 DNA: TGTGCCAGCTCACGGGAGAGCTCCTACGAGCAGTACGTC.

This clonotype was observed a handful of times. J is TRBJ2-7 and V is TRBV29-1, with TRBD1 matching over 9 bases. The CDR3 length is 19 residues. CDR1 SQVTM and CDR2 ANQGSEA come from the germline V gene. Unmatched junction bases numbered 18, after V lost 1 base and J lost 2 bases. CDR3 DNA: TGCAGCGTTGAAGCAGGTCCGGGACAGGGTGTGATCGGGGCCTACGAGCAGTACTTC. As protein: CSVEAGPGQGVIGAYEQYF.

There are a few counts of this clonotype. The J gene is TRBJ2-1, the V gene TRBV15; D remains ambiguous. The V gene's germline CDR1 is LNHNV and CDR2 YYDKDF (reference sequence). The CDR3 totals 9 residues. V lost 5 bases, J lost 12 bases, and 5 bases lay in between. CDR3 nucleotides: TGTGCCACCAGCGGAGCGCAGTTCTTC. This codes for CATSGAQFF.

The rearrangement uses TRBV4-2 and TRBJ2-1; 7 bases agree with TRBD2. CDR3 size: 15 residues. After removal of 5 bases from V and 4 bases from J, the junction contained 8 bases not matched to a gene. Germline assignment: CDR1 LGHNA and CDR2 YNFKEQ. Here the CDR3 DNA reads TGTGCCAGCAGCGTCGCGGGGGTTGGGTACAATGAGCAGTTCTTC. This encodes CASSVAGVGYNEQFF.